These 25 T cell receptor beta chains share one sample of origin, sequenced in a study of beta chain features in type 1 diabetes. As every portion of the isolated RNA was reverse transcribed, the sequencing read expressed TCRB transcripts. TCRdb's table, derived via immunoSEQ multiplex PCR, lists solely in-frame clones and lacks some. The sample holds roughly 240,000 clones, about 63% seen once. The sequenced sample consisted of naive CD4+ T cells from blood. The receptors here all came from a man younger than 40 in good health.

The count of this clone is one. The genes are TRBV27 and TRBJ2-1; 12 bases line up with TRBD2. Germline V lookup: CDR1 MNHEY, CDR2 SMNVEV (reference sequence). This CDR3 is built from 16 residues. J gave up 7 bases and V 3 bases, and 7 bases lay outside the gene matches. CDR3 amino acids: CASSFALTSGRNEQFF. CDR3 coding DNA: TGTGCCAGCAGTTTTGCACTAACTAGCGGGAGGAATGAGCAGTTCTTC.

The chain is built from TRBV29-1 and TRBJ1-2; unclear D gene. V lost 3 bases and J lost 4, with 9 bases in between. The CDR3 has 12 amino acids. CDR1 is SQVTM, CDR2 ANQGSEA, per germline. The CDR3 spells CSVEARTYGYTF. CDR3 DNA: TGCAGCGTTGAGGCTAGGACCTATGGCTACACCTTC.

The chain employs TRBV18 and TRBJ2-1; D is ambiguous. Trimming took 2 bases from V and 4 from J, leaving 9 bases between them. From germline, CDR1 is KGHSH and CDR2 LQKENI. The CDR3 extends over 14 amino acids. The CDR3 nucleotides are TGTGCCAGCTCACCATCCGCCCGTTACAATGAGCAGTTCTTC. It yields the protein CASSPSARYNEQFF.

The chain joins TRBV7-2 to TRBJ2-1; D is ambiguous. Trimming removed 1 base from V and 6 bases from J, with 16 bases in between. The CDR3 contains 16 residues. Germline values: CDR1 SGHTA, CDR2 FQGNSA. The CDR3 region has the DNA TGTGCCAGCAGCTTAGTGCAGCAACGGGCATTCAATGAGCAGTTCTTC. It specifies CASSLVQQRAFNEQFF.

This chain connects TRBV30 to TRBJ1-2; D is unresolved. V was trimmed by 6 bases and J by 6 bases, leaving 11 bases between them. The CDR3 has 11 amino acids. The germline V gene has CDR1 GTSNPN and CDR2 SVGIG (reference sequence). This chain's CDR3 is CACSREDGYTF. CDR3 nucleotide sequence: TGTGCCTGCTCAAGGGAGGATGGCTACACCTTC.

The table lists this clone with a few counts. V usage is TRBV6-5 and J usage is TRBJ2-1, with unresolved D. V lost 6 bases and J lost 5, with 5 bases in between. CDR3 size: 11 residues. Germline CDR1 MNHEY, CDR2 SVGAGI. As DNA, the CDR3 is TGTGCCAGCAGACGCAACAATGAGCAGTTCTTC. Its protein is CASRRNNEQFF.

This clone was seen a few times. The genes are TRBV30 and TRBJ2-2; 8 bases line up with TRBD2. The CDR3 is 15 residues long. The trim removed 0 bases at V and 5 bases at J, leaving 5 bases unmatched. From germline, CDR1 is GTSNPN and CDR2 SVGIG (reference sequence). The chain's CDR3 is CAWSVRGGRTGELFF. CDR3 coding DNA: TGTGCCTGGAGTGTCCGGGGGGGCCGGACCGGGGAGCTGTTTTTT.

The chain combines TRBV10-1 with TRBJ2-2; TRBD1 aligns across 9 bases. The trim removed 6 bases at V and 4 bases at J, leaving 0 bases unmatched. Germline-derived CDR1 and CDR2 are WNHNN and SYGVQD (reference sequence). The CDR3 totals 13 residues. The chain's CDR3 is CASRDRGTGELFF. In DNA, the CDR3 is TGCGCCAGCAGGGACAGGGGCACCGGGGAGCTGTTTTTT.

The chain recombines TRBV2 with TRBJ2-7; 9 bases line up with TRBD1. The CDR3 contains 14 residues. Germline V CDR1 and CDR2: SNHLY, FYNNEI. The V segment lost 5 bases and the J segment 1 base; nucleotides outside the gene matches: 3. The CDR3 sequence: CASSLGTGSYEQYF. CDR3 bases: TGTGCCAGCAGTCTGGGGACAGGGTCCTACGAGCAGTACTTC.

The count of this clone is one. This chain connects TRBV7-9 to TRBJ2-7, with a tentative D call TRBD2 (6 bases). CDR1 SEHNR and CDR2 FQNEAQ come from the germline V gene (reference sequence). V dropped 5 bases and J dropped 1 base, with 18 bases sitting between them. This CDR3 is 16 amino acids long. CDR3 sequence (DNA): TGTGCCAGCAGCCCAAATTGGGGGAGGACATCCTACGAGCAGTACTTC. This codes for CASSPNWGRTSYEQYF.

The DNA for the CDR3 is TGTGCCAGCAGTGAAGATAGGCCTACGATTTACGAGCAGTACTTC. It codes for CASSEDRPTIYEQYF. The chain recombines TRBV2 with TRBJ2-7; no reliable D call. V lost 1 base and J 4 bases, leaving 14 bases between the germline ends. Germline lookup yields CDR1 SNHLY and CDR2 FYNNEI. CDR3 length equals 15 residues.

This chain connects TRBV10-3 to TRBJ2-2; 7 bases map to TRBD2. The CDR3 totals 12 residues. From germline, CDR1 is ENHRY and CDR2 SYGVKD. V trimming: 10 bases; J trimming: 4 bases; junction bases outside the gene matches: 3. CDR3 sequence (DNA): TGTGCCACCGGGACTACCACCGGGGAGCTGTTTTTT. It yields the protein CATGTTTGELFF.

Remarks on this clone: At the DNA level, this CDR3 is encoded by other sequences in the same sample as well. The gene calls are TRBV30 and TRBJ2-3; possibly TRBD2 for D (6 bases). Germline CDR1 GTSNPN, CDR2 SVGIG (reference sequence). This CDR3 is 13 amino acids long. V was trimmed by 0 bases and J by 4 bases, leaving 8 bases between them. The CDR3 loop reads CAWSVSGADTQYF. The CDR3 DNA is TGTGCCTGGAGTGTATCGGGAGCAGATACGCAGTATTTT.

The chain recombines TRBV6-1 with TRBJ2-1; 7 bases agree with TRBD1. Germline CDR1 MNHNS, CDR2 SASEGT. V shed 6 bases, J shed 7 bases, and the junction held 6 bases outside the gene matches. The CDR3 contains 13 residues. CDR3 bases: TGTGCCAGCAGAGGACCGACAGGGAATGAGCAGTTCTTC. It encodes CASRGPTGNEQFF.

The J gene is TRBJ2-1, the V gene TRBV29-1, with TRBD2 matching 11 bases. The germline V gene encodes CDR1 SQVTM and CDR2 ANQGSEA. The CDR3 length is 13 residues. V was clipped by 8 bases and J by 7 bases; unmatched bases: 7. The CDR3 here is CSISGRARNEQFF. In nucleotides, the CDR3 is TGCAGCATTAGCGGGAGGGCCAGGAATGAGCAGTTCTTC.

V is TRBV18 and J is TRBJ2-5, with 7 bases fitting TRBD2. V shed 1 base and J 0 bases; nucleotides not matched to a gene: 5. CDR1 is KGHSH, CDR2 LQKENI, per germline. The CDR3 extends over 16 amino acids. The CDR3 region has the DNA TGTGCCAGCTCACCACTGCTAGCGGACTACCAAGAGACCCAGTACTTC. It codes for CASSPLLADYQETQYF.

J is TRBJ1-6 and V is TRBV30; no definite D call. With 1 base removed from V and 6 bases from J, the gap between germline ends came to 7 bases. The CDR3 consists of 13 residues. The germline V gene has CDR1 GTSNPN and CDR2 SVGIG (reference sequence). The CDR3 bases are TGTGCCTGGAGTGACACCCCTAATTCACCCCTCCACTTT. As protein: CAWSDTPNSPLHF. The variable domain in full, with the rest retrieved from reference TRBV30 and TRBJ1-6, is SQTIHQWPATLVQPVGSPLSLECTVEGTSNPNLYWYRQAAGRGLQLLFYSVGIGQISSEVPQNLSASRPQDRQFILSSKKLLLSDSGFYLCAWSDTPNSPLHFGNGTRLTVT.

The chain's CDR3 is CASRQTGSYNEQFF. The CDR3 DNA reads as TGTGCCAGCAGGCAGACAGGTTCCTACAATGAGCAGTTCTTC. The V call is TRBV2, the J call TRBJ2-1, with a weak D call TRBD1 (6 bases). The length of the CDR3 is 14 residues. The V and J ends lost 6 bases and 1 base respectively, with 10 bases between them. Germline loops: CDR1 SNHLY, CDR2 FYNNEI.

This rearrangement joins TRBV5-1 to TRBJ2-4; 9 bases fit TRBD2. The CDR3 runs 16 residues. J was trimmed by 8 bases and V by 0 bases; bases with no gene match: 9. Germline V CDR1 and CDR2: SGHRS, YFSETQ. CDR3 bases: TGCGCCAGCAGCTTGGACCCTAGCGGGGAATCGGACATTCAGTACTTC. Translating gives CASSLDPSGESDIQYF.

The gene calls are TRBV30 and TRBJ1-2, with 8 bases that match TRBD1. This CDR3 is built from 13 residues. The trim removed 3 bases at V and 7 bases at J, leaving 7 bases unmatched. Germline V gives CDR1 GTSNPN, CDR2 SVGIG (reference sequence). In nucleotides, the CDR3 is TGTGCCTGGAGCCCGGACAGGGCGGGTGGCTACACCTTC. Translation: CAWSPDRAGGYTF. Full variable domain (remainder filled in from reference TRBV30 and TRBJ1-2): SQTIHQWPATLVQPVGSPLSLECTVEGTSNPNLYWYRQAAGRGLQLLFYSVGIGQISSEVPQNLSASRPQDRQFILSSKKLLLSDSGFYLCAWSPDRAGGYTFGSGTRLTVV.

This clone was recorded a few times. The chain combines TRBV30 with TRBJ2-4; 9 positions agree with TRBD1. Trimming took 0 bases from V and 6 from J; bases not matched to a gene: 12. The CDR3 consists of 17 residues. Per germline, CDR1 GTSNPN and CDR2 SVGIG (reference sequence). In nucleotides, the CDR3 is TGTGCCTGGAGTGTACAGGGGGCGACGGCCGGGGGAAACATTCAGTACTTC. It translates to CAWSVQGATAGGNIQYF.

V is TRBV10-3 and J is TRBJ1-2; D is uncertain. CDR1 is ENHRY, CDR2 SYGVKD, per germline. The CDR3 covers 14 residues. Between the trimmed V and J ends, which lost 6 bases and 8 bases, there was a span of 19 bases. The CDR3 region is CAISSTDLGYGYTF. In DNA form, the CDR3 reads TGTGCCATCAGCTCTACAGACCTAGGCTACGGCTACACCTTC.

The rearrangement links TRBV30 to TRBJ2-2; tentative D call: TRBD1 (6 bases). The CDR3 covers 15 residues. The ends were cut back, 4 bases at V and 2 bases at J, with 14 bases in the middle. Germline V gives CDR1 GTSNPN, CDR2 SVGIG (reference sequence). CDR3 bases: TGTGCCTGGACCACAGGGAAGAGCAACACCGGGGAGCTGTTTTTT. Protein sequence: CAWTTGKSNTGELFF.

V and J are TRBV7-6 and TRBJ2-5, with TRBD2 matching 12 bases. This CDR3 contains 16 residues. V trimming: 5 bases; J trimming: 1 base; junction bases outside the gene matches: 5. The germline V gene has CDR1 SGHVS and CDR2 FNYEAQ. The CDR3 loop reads CASSGSTSGGQETQYF. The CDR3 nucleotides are TGTGCCAGCAGCGGTTCGACTAGCGGGGGCCAAGAGACCCAGTACTTC.

The CDR3 reads CASRGANTGELFF. For the CDR3, the DNA is TGTGCCAGCAGGGGAGCGAACACCGGGGAGCTGTTTTTT. This chain joins TRBV7-2 and TRBJ2-2; possibly TRBD2 for D (5 bases). Trimming took off 6 bases at V and 0 bases at J, with 5 bases between the two ends. Germline assignment: CDR1 SGHTA and CDR2 FQGNSA. This CDR3 is built from 13 residues.